This T cell receptor beta chain appears in the sequencing data of a study of OX40 agonist ivuxolimab in advanced cancers. Describing the broader study: Ivuxolimab was a fully human IgG2 agonistic monoclonal antibody targeting the costimulatory receptor OX40 (CD134). Intravenous ivuxolimab was administered to patients every 2 weeks at six dose levels: 0.01, 0.1, 0.3, 1.5, 3 and 10 mg/kg. Patients were allowed to have had prior anti-PD-1, anti-PD-L1 or anti-CTLA-4 therapy, and roughly two fifths of the dose-escalation patients had been treated with checkpoint inhibitors. The paper covers the monotherapy dose-escalation part of the phase I ivuxolimab trial, which included N = 52 patients. Peripheral TCRbeta sequencing aimed to test whether ivuxolimab altered TCR sequence diversity and caused clonal T-cell expansion. Of the approximately 50 patients in dose escalation, about 20 had hepatocellular carcinoma, some 15 had melanoma, 9 had renal cell carcinoma and 9 had head and neck cancer. The dose-escalation cohort was around 84% male with a mean age of about 60 years, ranging from roughly 23 to 90. Partial responses occurred in three dose-escalation patients, of whom one had hepatocellular carcinoma and two had cutaneous melanoma. Paper-wide results and their limitations: Low levels of normalized T-cell clonal expansion were also seen in some nonresponding patients. In the 0.1-3.0 mg/kg groups, partial responders had among the lowest normalized peripheral clonal expansion, particularly in CD8+ T cells. Antigen specificity was not determined for the clonally expanded peripheral T cells. Clonal expansion of both CD4+ and CD8+ blood T cells was observed from baseline to week 6 at doses 0.1 to 3.0 mg/kg. After ivuxolimab, CD8+ T cells had more expanded clones than CD4+ T cells on average.

To sequence the TCRbeta CDR3 region, genomic DNA was isolated from the sorted cells. TCRbeta CDR3 regions were sequenced using the immunoSEQ Assay. The immuneACCESS repertoire file appears here via TCRdb, limited to in-frame rearrangements. These files lack a portion of the clones; in checked studies, under half of the deficit traces to unresolved V genes, and the cause of the others is not known. The sample contains roughly 90,000 clones, around 85% of them found a single time. In total, the top ten clones hold over 0.2% of the sample. A note on this clone: Its specific antigen is unknown. Base qualities are not recorded, but no much larger clone differs from it by a single base.

Patients with a history of autoimmune disease or receiving systemic immunosuppression were excluded from the trial. In every dose cohort, peripheral blood was drawn for TCR sequencing at baseline, cycle 4 day 1, and cycle 7 day 1. The samples were taken from a phase I, first-in-human, multicenter, open-label dose-escalation trial of ivuxolimab. Adults with locally advanced or metastatic melanoma, renal cell carcinoma, hepatocellular carcinoma or head and neck squamous cell carcinoma were enrolled in the trial. Before TCR sequencing, CD4+ and CD8+ T cells were separately sorted from peripheral blood. CDR3 length: 14 amino acids, cysteine to phenylalanine. The DNA shown is the 42-base CDR3, in frame from base 1. V is pruned by 2 bases and J by 8 bases, leaving 1 base of the junction without a gene match. The germline V gene gives CDR1 as SGHRS and CDR2 as YFSETQ.

Specimen: CD4+ or CD8+ T cells sorted from blood, collected in a trial of the OX40 agonist ivuxolimab. The sequence was obtained from an adult with an advanced solid tumor such as melanoma, head and neck, liver or kidney cancer. The rearranged chain carries TRBV5-1 and TRBJ1-4; TRBD1 lines up with 12 middle nucleotides. CDR3 protein: CASSLGTGGEKLFF. The nucleotide sequence is TGCGCCAGCAGCTTAGGGACAGGGGGCGAAAAACTGTTTTTT.